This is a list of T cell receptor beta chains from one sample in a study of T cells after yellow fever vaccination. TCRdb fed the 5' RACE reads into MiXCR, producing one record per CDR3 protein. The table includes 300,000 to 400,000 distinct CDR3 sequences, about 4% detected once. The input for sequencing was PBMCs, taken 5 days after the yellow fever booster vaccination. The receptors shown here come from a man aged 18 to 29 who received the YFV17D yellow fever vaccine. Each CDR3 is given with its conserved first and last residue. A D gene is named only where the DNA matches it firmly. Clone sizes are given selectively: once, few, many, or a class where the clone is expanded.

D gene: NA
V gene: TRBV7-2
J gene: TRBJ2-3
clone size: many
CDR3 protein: CASTIPGTDTQYF
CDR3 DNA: TGTGCCAGCACCATACCGGGGACAGATACGCAGTATTTT

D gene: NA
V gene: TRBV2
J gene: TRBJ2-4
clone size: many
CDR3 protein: CASSDWAAKNIQYF
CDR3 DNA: TGTGCCAGCAGTGACTGGGCAGCCAAAAACATTCAGTACTTC

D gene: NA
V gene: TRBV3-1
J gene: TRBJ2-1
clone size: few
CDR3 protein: CASSQDLSFSEQFF
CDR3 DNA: TGTGCCAGCAGCCAAGATCTGAGTTTCAGTGAGCAGTTCTTC

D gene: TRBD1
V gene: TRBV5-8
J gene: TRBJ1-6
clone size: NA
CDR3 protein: CASSLISSVWDRGYSPLHF
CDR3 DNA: TGTGCCAGCAGCTTGATTTCGTCGGTCTGGGACAGGGGGTATTCACCCCTCCACTTT

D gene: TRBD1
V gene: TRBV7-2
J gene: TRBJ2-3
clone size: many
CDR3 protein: CASSLGAGGGTDTQYF
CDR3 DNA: TGTGCCAGCAGCTTAGGGGCAGGGGGTGGCACAGATACGCAGTATTTT

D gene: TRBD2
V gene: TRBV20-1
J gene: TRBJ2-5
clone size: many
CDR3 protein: CSAPSGGLETQYF
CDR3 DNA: TGCAGTGCTCCTAGCGGGGGGTTGGAGACCCAGTACTTC

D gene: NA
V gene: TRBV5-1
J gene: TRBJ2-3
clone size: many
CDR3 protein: CASSSGTGSTDTQYF
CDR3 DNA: TGCGCCAGCAGCTCCGGGACGGGAAGCACAGATACGCAGTATTTT

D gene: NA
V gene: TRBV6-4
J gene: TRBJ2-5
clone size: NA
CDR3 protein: CASSDRRRAQETQYF
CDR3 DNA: TGTGCCAGCAGTGACCGTCGCAGAGCTCAAGAGACCCAGTACTTC

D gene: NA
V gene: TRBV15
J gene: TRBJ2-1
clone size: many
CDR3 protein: CATRLVDNEQFF
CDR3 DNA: TGTGCCACCAGACTCGTTGACAATGAGCAGTTCTTC

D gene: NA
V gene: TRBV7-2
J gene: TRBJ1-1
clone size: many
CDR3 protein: CASSQNSYTEAFF
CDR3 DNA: TGTGCCAGCAGCCAGAATAGTTATACTGAAGCTTTCTTT

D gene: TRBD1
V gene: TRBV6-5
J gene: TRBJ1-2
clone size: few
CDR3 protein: CASTTGGYGYTF
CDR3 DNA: TGTGCCAGCACCACAGGGGGCTATGGCTACACCTTC

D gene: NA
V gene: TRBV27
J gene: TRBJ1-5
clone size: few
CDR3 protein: CASSPWFSRVVAQPQHF
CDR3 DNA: TGTGCCAGCAGCCCGTGGTTCTCCAGGGTCGTGGCGCAGCCCCAGCATTTT

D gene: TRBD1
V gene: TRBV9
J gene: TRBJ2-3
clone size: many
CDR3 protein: CASSDSDRGFTDTQYF
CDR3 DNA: TGTGCCAGCAGCGACAGCGACAGGGGTTTCACAGATACGCAGTATTTT

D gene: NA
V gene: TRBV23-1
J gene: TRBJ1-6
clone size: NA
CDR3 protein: CASSQSPGSPLHF
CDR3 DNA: TGCGCCAGCAGTCAATCCCCCGGTTCACCCCTCCACTTT

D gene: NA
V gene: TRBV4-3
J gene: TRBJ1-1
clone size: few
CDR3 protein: CASSQETGTNTEAFF
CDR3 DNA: TGCGCCAGCAGCCAAGAAACAGGGACGAACACTGAAGCTTTCTTT

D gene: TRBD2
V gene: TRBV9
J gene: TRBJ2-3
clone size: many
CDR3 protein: CASSSRGLAGSPSSTDTQYF
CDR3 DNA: TGTGCCAGCAGCTCCCGGGGATTAGCGGGGTCGCCCTCTAGCACAGATACGCAGTATTTT

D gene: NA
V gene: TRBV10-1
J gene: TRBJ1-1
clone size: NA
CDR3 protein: CAVGYTEAFF
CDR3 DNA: TGCGCAGTGGGGTACACTGAAGCTTTCTTT

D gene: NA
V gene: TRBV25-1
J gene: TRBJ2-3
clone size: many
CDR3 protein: CASSLPQEDTQYF
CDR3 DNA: TGTGCCAGCAGTCTTCCCCAGGAAGATACGCAGTATTTT

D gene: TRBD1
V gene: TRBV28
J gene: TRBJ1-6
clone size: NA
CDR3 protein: CASSYPGQGDNSPLHF
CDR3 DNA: TGTGCCAGCAGTTATCCGGGACAGGGGGATAATTCACCCCTCCACTTT

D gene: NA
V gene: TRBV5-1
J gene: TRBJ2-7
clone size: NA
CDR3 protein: CASSLDGRWSYEQYF
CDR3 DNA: TGCGCCAGCAGCTTGGATGGGCGGTGGTCCTACGAGCAGTACTTC

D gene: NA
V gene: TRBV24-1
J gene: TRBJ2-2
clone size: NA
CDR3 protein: CATSEAGQVNTGELFF
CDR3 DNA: TGTGCCACCAGTGAAGCGGGACAGGTGAACACCGGGGAGCTGTTTTTT

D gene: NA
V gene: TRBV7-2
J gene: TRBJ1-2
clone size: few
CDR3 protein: CASSLAARGDYGYTF
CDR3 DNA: TGTGCCAGCAGCTTAGCGGCTCGGGGAGACTATGGCTACACCTTC

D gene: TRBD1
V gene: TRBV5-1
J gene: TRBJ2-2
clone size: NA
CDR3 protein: CATYRGQGIDTGELFF
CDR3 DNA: TGCGCCACCTACCGAGGACAGGGGATTGACACCGGGGAGCTGTTTTTT

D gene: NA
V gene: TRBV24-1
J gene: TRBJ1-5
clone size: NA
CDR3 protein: CAVQGDSNQPQHF
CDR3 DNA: TGTGCCGTACAGGGTGACAGCAATCAGCCCCAGCATTTT

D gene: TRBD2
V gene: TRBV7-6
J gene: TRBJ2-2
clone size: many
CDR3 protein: CASSLEVAGTGELFF
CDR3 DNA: TGTGCCAGCAGCTTAGAGGTAGCGGGGACCGGGGAGCTGTTTTTT

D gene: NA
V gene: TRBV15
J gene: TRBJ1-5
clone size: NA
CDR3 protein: CATSRDRVGNQPQHF
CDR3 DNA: TGTGCCACCAGCAGAGATCGGGTCGGCAATCAGCCCCAGCATTTT

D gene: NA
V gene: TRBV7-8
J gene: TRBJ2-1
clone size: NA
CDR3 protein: CASSLGVGEGNEQFF
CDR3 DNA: TGTGCCAGCAGCTTAGGCGTAGGGGAAGGCAATGAGCAGTTCTTC

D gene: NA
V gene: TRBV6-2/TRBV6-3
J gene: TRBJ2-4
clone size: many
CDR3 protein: CASSPDPSAKNIQYF
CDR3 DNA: TGTGCCAGCAGCCCTGACCCCTCAGCCAAAAACATTCAGTACTTC

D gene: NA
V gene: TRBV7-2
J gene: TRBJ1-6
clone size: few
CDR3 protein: CASSSQGGDGSPLHF
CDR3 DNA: TGTGCCAGCAGCAGCCAGGGAGGGGACGGTTCACCCCTCCACTTT

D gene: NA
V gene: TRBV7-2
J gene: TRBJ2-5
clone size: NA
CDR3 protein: CASTPPGRETQYF
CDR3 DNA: TGTGCCAGCACCCCCCCGGGGAGGGAGACCCAGTACTTC

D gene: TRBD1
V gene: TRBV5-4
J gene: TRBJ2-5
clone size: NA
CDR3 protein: CASSLGQGFETQYF
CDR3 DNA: TGTGCCAGCAGCTTGGGACAGGGGTTTGAGACCCAGTACTTC

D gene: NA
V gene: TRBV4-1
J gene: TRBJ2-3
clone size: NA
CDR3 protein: CASSQVAQASTDTQYF
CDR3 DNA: TGCGCCAGCAGCCAAGTGGCACAGGCTAGCACAGATACGCAGTATTTT

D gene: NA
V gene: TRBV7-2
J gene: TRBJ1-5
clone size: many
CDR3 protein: CASSLGLNQPQHF
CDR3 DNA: TGTGCCAGCAGCTTGGGTCTCAATCAGCCCCAGCATTTT

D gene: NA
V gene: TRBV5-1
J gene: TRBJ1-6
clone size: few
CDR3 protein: CASSLDVNSPLHF
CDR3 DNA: TGCGCCAGCAGCTTGGATGTTAATTCACCCCTCCACTTT

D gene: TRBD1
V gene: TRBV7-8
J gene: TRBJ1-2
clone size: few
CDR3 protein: CASSLHRQGAPGYTF
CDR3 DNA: TGTGCCAGCAGCTTACACAGACAGGGGGCGCCTGGCTACACCTTC

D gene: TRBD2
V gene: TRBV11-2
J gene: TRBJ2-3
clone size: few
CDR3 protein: CASSLAPTSGVDTQYF
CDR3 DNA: TGTGCCAGCAGCCTTGCTCCGACTAGCGGGGTAGATACGCAGTATTTT

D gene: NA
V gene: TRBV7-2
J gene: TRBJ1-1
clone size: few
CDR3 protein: CASSFETPVTEAFF
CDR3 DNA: TGTGCCAGCAGCTTCGAGACACCTGTCACTGAAGCTTTCTTT

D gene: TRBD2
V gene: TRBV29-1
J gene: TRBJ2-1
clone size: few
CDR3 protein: CSVVGAGGQYNEQFF
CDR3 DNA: TGCAGCGTTGTTGGAGCGGGGGGTCAGTACAATGAGCAGTTCTTC

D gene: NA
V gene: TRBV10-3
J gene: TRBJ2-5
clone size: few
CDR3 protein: CAIRGTRGETQYF
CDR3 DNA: TGTGCCATCAGGGGTACAAGGGGAGAGACCCAGTACTTC

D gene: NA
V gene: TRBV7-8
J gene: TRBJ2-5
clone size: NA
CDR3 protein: CASSLKGFQETQYF
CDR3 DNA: TGTGCCAGCAGCTTAAAAGGTTTCCAAGAGACCCAGTACTTC

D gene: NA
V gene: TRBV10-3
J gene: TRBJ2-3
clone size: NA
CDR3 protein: CAISAESDTQYF
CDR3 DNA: TGTGCCATCAGCGCCGAATCAGATACGCAGTATTTT

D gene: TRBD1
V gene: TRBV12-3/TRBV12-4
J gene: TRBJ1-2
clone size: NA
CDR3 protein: CASSRRTGLNGYTF
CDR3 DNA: TGTGCCAGCAGCCGTCGGACAGGGCTAAATGGCTACACCTTC

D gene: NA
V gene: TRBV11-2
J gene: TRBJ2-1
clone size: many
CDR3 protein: CASTMYKFPDSRDEQFF
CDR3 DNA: TGTGCCAGCACCATGTATAAATTTCCGGATTCCAGGGATGAGCAGTTCTTC

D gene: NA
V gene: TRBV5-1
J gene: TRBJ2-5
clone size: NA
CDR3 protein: CASSQMGPPGPGETQYF
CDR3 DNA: TGCGCCAGCAGCCAAATGGGACCGCCGGGTCCTGGGGAGACCCAGTACTTC

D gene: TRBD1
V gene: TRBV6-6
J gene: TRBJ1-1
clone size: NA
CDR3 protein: CASSYSTGTGMARTEAFF
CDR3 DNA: TGTGCCAGCAGTTACTCGACAGGGACAGGGATGGCGAGGACTGAAGCTTTCTTT

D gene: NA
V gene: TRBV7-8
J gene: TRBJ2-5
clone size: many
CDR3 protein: CASSALGEQETQYF
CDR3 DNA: TGTGCCAGCAGCGCGCTCGGGGAACAAGAGACCCAGTACTTC

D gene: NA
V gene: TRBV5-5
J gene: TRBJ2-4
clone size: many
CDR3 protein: CASSLDDNGRIQYF
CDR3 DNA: TGTGCCAGCAGCTTGGATGACAATGGAAGGATTCAGTACTTC

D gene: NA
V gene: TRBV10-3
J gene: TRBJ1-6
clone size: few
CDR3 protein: CAISESNAAPLHF
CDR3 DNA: TGTGCCATCAGTGAGTCGAACGCGGCACCCCTCCACTTT

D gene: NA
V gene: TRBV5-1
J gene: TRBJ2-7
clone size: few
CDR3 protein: CASSVGTTYEQYF
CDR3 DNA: TGCGCCAGCAGCGTGGGGACAACCTACGAGCAGTACTTC

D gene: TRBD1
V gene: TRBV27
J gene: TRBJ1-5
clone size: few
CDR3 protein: CASSQGAILGQPQHF
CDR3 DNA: TGTGCCAGCAGTCAGGGGGCAATCCTGGGCCAGCCCCAGCATTTT

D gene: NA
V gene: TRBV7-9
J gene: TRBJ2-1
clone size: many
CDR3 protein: CASSPTPGHNEQFF
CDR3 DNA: TGTGCCAGCAGCCCTACCCCGGGGCATAATGAGCAGTTCTTC

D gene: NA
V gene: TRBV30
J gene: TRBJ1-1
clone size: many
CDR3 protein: CAWSVGGAAFF
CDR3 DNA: TGTGCCTGGAGTGTTGGGGGGGCAGCTTTCTTT